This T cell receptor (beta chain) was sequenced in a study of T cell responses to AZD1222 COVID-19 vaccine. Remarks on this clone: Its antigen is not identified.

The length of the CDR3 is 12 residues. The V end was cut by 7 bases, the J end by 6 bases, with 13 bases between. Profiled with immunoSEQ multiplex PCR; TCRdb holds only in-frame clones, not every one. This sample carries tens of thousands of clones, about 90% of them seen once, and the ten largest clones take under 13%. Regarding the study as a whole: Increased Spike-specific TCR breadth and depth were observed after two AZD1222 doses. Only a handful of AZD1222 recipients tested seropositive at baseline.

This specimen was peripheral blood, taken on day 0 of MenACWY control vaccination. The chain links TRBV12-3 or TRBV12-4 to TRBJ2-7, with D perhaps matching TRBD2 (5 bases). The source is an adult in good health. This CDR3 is CASTDRGPEQYF. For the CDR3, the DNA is TGTGCCAGCACCGACCGGGGTCCCGAGCAGTACTTC.